These T cell receptor beta chains were read from a single sample in a study of blood T cell repertoires in COVID-19. Method: immunoSEQ multiplex PCR; TCRdb's copy keeps in-frame clones and lacks some. The sample holds about 210,000 clones, around four fifths seen once. Material for sequencing was peripheral blood. These receptors were taken from a woman in her 50s with active or convalescent COVID-19. Each CDR3 is given with its conserved first and last residue. The D gene is left open where the match is weak. Not every row has a clone size; where given, it reads once, few, many or a size class.

V	D	size	J	CDR3	DNA
TRBV30	TRBD2	.	TRBJ2-7	CAWTSGDYEQYF	TGTGCCTGGACTAGCGGTGACTACGAGCAGTACTTC
TRBV7-2	TRBD1	once	TRBJ1-5	CASSLQGALNQPQHF	TGTGCCAGCAGCTTACAGGGGGCCCTAAATCAGCCCCAGCATTTT
TRBV5-1	TRBD1	.	TRBJ1-2	CASSPDRAYGYTF	TGCGCCAGCAGCCCGGACAGGGCCTATGGCTACACCTTC
TRBV28	.	.	TRBJ1-1	CASRTRGGTEAFF	TGTGCCAGCAGGACCCGAGGCGGCACTGAAGCTTTCTTT
TRBV28	.	once	TRBJ1-1	CASSTRRADDTEAFF	TGTGCCAGCAGTACCCGCAGGGCTGATGACACTGAAGCTTTCTTT
TRBV5-5	TRBD1	.	TRBJ1-2	CASSPEQGVGWGYTF	TGTGCCAGCAGCCCCGAACAGGGGGTAGGCTGGGGCTACACCTTC
TRBV5-4	TRBD2	.	TRBJ2-5	CASRSGGAALEETQYF	TGTGCCAGCCGGAGCGGGGGGGCGGCCTTGGAAGAGACCCAGTACTTC
TRBV3-1/TRBV3-2	.	.	TRBJ2-5	CASSQEWGRETQYF	TGTGCCAGCAGCCAAGAGTGGGGGCGGGAGACCCAGTACTTC
TRBV18	TRBD1	.	TRBJ2-3	CASSQLRTGGTDTQYF	TGTGCCAGCTCGCAACTTCGGACAGGGGGCACAGATACGCAGTATTTT
TRBV6-5	TRBD1	.	TRBJ1-2	CASGRGQGTGYTF	TGTGCCAGCGGGAGGGGACAGGGTACTGGCTACACCTTC
TRBV27	TRBD2	.	TRBJ2-1	CASSAGTTLYNEQFF	TGTGCCAGCAGTGCCGGGACTACACTTTACAATGAGCAGTTCTTC
TRBV28	TRBD2	.	TRBJ2-7	CATQGEGNYEQYF	TGTGCCACTCAAGGGGAGGGGAACTACGAGCAGTACTTC
TRBV4-1	.	.	TRBJ1-1	CASSQEGGGTEAFF	TGCGCCAGCAGCCAAGAAGGGGGGGGCACTGAAGCTTTCTTT
TRBV11-2	TRBD2	.	TRBJ2-3	CASSLGRGARTDTQYF	TGTGCCAGCAGCTTAGGGCGGGGGGCTCGCACAGATACGCAGTATTTT
TRBV9	.	once	TRBJ1-4	CASSVSGDEKLFF	TGTGCCAGCAGCGTATCAGGGGATGAAAAACTGTTTTTT
TRBV5-6	TRBD1	.	TRBJ2-1	CASSDPGQGGNEQFF	TGTGCCAGCAGCGACCCGGGACAGGGAGGGAATGAGCAGTTCTTC
TRBV5-1	.	.	TRBJ1-1	CASSGQNTEAFF	TGCGCCAGCAGTGGACAGAACACTGAAGCTTTCTTT
TRBV6-1	TRBD1	.	TRBJ1-2	CASSEGQGVLSYTF	TGTGCCAGCAGTGAAGGACAGGGGGTATTGAGCTACACCTTC
TRBV29-1	.	.	TRBJ2-5	CSVGSGQSTETQYF	TGCAGCGTTGGATCCGGACAGTCAACAGAGACCCAGTACTTC
TRBV12-3/TRBV12-4	.	.	TRBJ2-7	CASSPPRGDEQYF	TGTGCCAGCAGTCCACCCAGGGGGGACGAGCAGTACTTC
TRBV6-4	.	.	TRBJ2-3	CASSDSLGADTQYF	TGTGCCAGCAGTGATTCCTTGGGCGCAGATACGCAGTATTTT
TRBV2	TRBD1	.	TRBJ1-2	CASSEMGTGVGYTF	TGTGCCAGCAGTGAAATGGGGACAGGGGTCGGCTACACCTTC
TRBV30	TRBD1	.	TRBJ2-7	CAWSGRQTGQGLGEQYF	TGTGCCTGGAGCGGCAGACAGACGGGACAGGGCTTGGGGGAGCAGTACTTC
TRBV3-1/TRBV3-2	.	.	TRBJ1-2	CASSHQGGGYTF	TGTGCCAGCAGCCACCAGGGCGGTGGCTACACCTTC